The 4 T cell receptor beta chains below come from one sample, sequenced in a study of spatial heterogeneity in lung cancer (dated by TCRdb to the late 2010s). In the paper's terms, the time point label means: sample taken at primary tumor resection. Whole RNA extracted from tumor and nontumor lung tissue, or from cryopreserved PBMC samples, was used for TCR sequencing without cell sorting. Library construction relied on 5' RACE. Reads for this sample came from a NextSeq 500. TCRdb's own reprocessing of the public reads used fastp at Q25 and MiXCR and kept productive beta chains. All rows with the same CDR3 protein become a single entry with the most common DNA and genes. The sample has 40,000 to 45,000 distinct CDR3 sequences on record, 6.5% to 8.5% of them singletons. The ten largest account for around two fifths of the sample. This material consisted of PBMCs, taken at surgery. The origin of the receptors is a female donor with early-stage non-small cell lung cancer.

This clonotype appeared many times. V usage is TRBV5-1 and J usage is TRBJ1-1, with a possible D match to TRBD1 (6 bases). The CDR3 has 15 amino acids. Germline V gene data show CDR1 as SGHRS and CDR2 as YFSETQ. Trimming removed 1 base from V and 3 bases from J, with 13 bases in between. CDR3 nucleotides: TGCGCCAGCAGCTTGTCACAGGGCGTCGACACTGAAGCTTTCTTT. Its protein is CASSLSQGVDTEAFF.

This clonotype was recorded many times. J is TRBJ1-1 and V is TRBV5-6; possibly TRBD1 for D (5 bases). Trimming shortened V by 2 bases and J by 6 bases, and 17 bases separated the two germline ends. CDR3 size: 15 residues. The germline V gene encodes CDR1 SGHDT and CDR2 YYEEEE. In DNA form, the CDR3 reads TGTGCCAGCAGCTTCAACCGGGGCCCTCTCGCTGAAGCTTTCTTT. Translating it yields CASSFNRGPLAEAFF.

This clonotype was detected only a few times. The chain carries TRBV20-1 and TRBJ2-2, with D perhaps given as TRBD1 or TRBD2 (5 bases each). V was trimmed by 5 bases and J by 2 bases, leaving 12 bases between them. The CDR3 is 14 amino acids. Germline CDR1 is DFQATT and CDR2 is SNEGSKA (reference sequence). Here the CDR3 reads CSAVGTANTGELFF. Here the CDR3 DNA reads TGCAGTGCTGTCGGGACCGCCAACACCGGGGAGCTGTTTTTT.

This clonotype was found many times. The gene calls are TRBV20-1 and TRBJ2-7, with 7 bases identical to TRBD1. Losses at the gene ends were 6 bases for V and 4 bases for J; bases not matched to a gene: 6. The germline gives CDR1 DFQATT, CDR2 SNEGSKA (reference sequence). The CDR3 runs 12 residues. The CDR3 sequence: CSATGQPYEQYF. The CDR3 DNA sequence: TGCAGTGCCACGGGACAGCCATACGAGCAGTACTTC.